This TCR beta chain appears in the sequencing data of a study of siplizumab effects on memory and regulatory T cells. Study outcomes and limitations: Most alloreactive clones went unmapped to unstimulated subsets; only a minor fraction mapped. Naive T cell populations appeared to exhibit greater diversity than memory cells and appeared to be major alloresponse contributors. Some alloreactive sequences were traceable to unstimulated CD4+ memory cells, and siplizumab significantly reduced them. Proliferating Tregs taken from siplizumab cultures were not shown to have a confirmed suppressive function.

About this clone: Its antigen is still unknown.

The V gene's germline CDR1 is SGDLS and CDR2 YYNGEE. CDR3 length equals 18 residues. Trimming took off 1 base at V and 3 bases at J, with 22 bases between the two ends. Data came from immunoSEQ multiplex PCR; TCRdb stores just in-frame clones and leaves some out. The sample contains some 100,000 clones, roughly 93% of which appear only once. This receptor was obtained from a human donor in good health. The sequencing input was CD8+ T cells sorted from blood. The chain carries TRBV9 and TRBJ1-1; D unclear. In DNA form, the CDR3 reads TGTGCCAGCAGCGTACTTAGCAGTCCGGTCGTGGAAGACACTGAAGCTTTCTTT. Its protein is CASSVLSSPVVEDTEAFF.